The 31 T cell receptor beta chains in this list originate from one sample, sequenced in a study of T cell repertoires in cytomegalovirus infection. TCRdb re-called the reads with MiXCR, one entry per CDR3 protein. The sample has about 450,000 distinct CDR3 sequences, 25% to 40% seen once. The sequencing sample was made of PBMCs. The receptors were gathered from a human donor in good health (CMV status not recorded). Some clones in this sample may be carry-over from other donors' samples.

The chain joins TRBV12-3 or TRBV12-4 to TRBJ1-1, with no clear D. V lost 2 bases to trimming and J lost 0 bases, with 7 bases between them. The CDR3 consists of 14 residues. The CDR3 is CASSLKWVNTEAFF. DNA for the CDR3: TGTGCCAGCAGTTTAAAATGGGTGAACACTGAAGCTTTCTTT.

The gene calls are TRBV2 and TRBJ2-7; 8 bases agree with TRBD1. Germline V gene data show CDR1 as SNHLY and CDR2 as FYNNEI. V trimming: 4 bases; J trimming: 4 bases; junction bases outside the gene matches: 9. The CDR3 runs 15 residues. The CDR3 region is CASSGPGTGRYEQYF. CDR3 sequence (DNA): TGTGCCAGCAGTGGCCCCGGGACAGGACGATACGAGCAGTACTTC.

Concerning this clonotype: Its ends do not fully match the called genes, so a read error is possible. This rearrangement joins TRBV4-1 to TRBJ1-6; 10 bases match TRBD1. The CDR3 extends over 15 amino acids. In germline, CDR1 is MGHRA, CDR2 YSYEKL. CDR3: CASSCRQGANSPLHF. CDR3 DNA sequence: TGTGCCAGCAGCTGCAGACAGGGGGCTAATTCACCCCTCCACTTT.

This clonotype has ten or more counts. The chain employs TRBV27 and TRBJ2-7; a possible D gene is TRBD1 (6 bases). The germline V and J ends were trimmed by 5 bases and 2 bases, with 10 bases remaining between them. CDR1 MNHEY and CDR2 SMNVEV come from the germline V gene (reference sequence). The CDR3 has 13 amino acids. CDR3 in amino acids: CASSIGQTYEQYF. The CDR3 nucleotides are TGTGCCAGCAGTATTGGACAGACCTACGAGCAGTACTTC.

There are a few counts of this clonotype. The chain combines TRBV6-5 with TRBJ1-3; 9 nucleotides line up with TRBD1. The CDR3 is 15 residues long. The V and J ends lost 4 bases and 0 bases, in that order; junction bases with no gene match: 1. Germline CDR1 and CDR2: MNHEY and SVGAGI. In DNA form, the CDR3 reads TGTGCCAGCAGTTGGGGACAGGGCTCTGGAAACACCATATATTTT. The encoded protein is CASSWGQGSGNTIYF.

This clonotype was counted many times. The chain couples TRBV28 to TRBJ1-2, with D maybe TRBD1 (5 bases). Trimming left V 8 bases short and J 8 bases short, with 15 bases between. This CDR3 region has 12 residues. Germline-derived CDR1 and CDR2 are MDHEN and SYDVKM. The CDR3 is CASWGPDKGYTF. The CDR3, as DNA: TGTGCCAGCTGGGGCCCCGATAAGGGCTACACCTTC.

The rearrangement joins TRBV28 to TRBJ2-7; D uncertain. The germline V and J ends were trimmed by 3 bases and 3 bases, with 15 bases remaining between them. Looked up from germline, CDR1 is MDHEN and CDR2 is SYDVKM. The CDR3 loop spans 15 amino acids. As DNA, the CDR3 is TGTGCCAGCAGTTTCGGCCCACTGGTCGGCTACGAGCAGTACTTC. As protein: CASSFGPLVGYEQYF.

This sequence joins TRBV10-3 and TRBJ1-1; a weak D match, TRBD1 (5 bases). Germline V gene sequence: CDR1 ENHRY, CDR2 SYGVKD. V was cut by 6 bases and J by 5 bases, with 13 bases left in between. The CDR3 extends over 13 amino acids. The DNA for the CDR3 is TGTGCCATCAGGGGCAGGGTCTTTACTGAAGCTTTCTTT. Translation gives CAIRGRVFTEAFF.

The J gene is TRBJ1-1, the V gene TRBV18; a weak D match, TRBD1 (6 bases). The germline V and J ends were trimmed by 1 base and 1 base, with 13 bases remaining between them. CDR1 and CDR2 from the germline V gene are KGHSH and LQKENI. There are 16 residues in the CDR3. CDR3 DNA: TGTGCCAGCTCACCACTGCAGGGGTACGGGAACACTGAAGCTTTCTTT. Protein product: CASSPLQGYGNTEAFF.

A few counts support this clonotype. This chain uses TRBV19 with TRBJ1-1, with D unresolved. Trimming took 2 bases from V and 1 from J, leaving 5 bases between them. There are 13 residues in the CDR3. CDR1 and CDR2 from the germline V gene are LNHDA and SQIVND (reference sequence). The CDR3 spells CASSIKKNTEAFF. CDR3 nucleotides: TGTGCCAGTAGTATAAAGAAGAACACTGAAGCTTTCTTT.

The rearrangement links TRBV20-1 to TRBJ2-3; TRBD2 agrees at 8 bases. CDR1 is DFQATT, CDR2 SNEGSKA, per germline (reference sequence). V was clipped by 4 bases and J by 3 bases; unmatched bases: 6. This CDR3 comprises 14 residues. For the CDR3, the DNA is TGCAGTGCTACAGATAGCGGGGTTACAGATACGCAGTATTTT. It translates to CSATDSGVTDTQYF.

The CDR3 nucleotides are TGTGCCAGCAGTCGCCCGTCAGGAGCGAACACTGAAGCTTTCTTT. It translates to CASSRPSGANTEAFF. The V and J genes are TRBV12-3 or TRBV12-4 and TRBJ1-1; D call uncertain. Trimming shortened V by 5 bases and J by 1 base, and 14 bases separated the two germline ends. The CDR3 contains 15 residues.

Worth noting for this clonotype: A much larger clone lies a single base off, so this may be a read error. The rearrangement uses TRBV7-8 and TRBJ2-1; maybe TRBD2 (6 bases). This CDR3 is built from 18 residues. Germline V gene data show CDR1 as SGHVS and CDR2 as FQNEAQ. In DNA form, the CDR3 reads TGTGCCAGCAGCATAGAGCCCCCATTACTAGCAGGGTACAATGAGCAGTTATTC. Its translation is CASSIEPPLLAGYNEQLF.

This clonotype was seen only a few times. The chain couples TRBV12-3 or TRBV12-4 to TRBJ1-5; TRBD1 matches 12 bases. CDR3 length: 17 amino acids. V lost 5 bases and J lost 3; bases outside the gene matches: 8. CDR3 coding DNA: TGTGCCAGCAGTCCGGGACAGGGGGCTTATCCCAATCAGCCCCAGCATTTT. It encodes CASSPGQGAYPNQPQHF.

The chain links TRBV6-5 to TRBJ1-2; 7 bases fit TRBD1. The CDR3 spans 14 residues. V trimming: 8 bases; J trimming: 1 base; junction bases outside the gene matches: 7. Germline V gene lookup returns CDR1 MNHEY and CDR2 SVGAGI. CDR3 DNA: TGTGCCAGCCGCTTCGACAGGGTTAACTATGGCTACACCTTC. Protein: CASRFDRVNYGYTF.

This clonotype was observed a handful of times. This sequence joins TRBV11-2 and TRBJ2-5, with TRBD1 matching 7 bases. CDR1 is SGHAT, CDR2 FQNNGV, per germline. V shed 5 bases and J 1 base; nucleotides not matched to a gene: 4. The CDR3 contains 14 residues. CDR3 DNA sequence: TGTGCCAGCAGCCGGGACAGATCCCAAGAGACCCAGTACTTC. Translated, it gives CASSRDRSQETQYF.

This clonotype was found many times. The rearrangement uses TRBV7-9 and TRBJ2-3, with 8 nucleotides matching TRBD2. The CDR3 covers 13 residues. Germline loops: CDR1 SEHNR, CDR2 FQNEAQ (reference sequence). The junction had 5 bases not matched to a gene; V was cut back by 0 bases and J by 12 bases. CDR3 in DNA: TGTGCCAGCAGCTTAGCGAGTCGGGGGGGCCAGTATTTT. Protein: CASSLASRGGQYF.

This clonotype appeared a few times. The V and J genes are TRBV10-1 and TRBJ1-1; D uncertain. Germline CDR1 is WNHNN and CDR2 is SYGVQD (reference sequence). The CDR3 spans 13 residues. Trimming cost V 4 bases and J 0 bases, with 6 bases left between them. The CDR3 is CASSGAVNTEAFF. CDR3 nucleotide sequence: TGCGCCAGCAGTGGCGCCGTGAACACTGAAGCTTTCTTT.

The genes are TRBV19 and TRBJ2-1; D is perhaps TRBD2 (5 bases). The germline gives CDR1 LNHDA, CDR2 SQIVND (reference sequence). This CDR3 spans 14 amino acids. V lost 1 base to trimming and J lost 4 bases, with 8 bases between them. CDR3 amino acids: CASSIGLAYNEQFF. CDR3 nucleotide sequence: TGTGCCAGTAGTATAGGCCTAGCTTACAATGAGCAGTTCTTC.

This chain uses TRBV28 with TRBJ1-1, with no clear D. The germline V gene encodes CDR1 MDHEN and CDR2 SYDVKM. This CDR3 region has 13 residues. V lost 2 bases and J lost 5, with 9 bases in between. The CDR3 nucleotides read TGTGCCAGCAGTTTAATAGGGTATACTGAAGCTTTCTTT. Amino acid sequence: CASSLIGYTEAFF.

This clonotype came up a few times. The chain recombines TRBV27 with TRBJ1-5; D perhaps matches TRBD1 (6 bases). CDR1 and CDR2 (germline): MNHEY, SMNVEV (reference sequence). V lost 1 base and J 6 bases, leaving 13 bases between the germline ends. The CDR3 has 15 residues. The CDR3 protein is CASSLFGGGGQPQHF. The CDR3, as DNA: TGTGCCAGCAGTTTATTTGGAGGGGGAGGTCAGCCCCAGCATTTT.

The CDR3 DNA is TGTGCCAGCAGGCGACAGGGTACCGGCTACACCTTC. Translated, it gives CASRRQGTGYTF. This sequence joins TRBV12-3 or TRBV12-4 and TRBJ1-2; 7 bases match TRBD1. The CDR3 loop spans 12 amino acids. J was trimmed by 8 bases and V by 6 bases; bases with no gene match: 6.

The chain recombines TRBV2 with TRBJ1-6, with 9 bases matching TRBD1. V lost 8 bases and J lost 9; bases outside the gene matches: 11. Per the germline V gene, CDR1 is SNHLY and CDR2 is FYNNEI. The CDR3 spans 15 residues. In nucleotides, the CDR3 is TGTGCCAGCCAGTTGGACAGGGGAGTGGGTTCACCCCTCCACTTT. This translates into CASQLDRGVGSPLHF.

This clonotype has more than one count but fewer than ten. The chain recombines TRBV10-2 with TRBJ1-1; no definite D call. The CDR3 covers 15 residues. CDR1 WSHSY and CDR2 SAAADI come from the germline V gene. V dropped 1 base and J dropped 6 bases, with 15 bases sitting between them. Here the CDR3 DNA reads TGCGCCAGCAGTGAGTATCGGCAGGATGGTTCTGAAGCTTTCTTT. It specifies CASSEYRQDGSEAFF.

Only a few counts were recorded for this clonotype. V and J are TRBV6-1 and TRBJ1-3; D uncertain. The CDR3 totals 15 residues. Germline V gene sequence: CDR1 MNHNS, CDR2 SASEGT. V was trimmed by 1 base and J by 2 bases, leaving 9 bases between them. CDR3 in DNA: TGTGCCAGCAGTGAAGTCCGGGAGGCTGGAAACACCATATATTTT. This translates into CASSEVREAGNTIYF.

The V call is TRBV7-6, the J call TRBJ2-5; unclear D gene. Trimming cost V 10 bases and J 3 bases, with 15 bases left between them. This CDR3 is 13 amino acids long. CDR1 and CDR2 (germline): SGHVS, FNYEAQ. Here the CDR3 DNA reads TGTGCCATCCTCAGGACGAACAAAGAGACCCAGTACTTC. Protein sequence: CAILRTNKETQYF.

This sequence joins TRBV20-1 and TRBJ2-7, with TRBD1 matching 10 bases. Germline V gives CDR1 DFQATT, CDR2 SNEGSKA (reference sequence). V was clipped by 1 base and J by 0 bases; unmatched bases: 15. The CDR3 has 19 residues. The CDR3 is CSARAPSRDRGIFSYEQYF. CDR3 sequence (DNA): TGCAGTGCTAGAGCCCCCTCCCGGGACAGGGGAATTTTCTCCTACGAGCAGTACTTC.

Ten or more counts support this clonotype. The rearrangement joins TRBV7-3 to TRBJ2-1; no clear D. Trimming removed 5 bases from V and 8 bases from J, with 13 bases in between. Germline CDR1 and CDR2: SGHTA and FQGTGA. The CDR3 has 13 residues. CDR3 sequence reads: CASSLLRLHEQFF. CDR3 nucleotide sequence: TGTGCCAGCAGCCTCTTACGTCTCCATGAGCAGTTCTTC.

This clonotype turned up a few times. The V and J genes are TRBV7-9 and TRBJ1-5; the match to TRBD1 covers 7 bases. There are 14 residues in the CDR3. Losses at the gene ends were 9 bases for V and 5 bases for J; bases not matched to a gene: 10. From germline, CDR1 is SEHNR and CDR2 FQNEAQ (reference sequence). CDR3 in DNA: TGTGCCAGTTCAGGGGGAGATTTCGATCAGCCCCAGCATTTT. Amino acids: CASSGGDFDQPQHF.

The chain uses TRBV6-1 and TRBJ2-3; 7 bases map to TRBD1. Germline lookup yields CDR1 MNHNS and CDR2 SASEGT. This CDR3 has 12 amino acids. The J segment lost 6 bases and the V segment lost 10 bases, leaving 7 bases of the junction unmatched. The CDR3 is CAIRTGLDTQYF. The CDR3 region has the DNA TGTGCCATCAGGACAGGTCTGGATACGCAGTATTTT.

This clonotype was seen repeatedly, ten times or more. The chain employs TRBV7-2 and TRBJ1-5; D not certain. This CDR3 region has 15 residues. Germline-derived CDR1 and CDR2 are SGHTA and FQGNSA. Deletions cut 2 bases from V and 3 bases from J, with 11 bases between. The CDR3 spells CASSLNSGFNQPQHF. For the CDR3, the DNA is TGTGCCAGCAGCTTAAATTCCGGTTTCAATCAGCCCCAGCATTTT.